This entry lists 32 T cell receptor beta chains sequenced from one sample in a study of Graves' ophthalmopathy and Graves' hyperthyroidism. As the template, RNA transcripts were used to amplify TCR beta CDR3 regions. First-round RT-PCR with HTBI primers preceded a second-round multiplex PCR. TCRdb processed the multiplex PCR reads anew with MiXCR; each CDR3 protein has one entry. The sample has approximately 700,000 distinct CDR3 sequences; about 44% are singletons. The sequenced sample was peripheral blood. The receptors derive from an adult man with Graves' ophthalmopathy.

CDR3 in amino acids: CASSYGTAGEAFF. The DNA for the CDR3 is TGTGCCAGCAGCTATGGGACAGCTGGTGAAGCTTTCTTT. This chain links TRBV11-1 with TRBJ1-1; TRBD1 agrees at 7 bases. The V gene end was trimmed by 4 bases and the J gene end by 7 bases; junction bases not matched to a gene: 6. CDR3 length equals 13 residues. Germline CDR1 and CDR2: SGHAT and FQDESV (reference sequence).

This chain joins TRBV13 and TRBJ1-2; possible D gene TRBD1, 5 bases. V lost 5 bases and J 4 bases, leaving 17 bases between the germline ends. CDR3 length: 15 amino acids. Germline V gene sequence: CDR1 PRHDT, CDR2 FYEKMQ (reference sequence). CDR3: CASSGTREPTYGYTF. In DNA, the CDR3 is TGTGCCAGCAGCGGAACCAGGGAGCCTACCTATGGCTACACCTTC.

The J gene is TRBJ1-2, the V gene TRBV28; D gene unclear. V was pared by 5 bases and J by 1 base, with 14 bases between. Germline assignment: CDR1 MDHEN and CDR2 SYDVKM. The CDR3 totals 15 residues. CDR3 in DNA: TGTGCCAGCAGTGCAGCCTCGACGGTTAACTATGGCTACACCTTC. Its translation: CASSAASTVNYGYTF.

This clonotype was detected ten times or more. Here the CDR3 reads CSAREGSQPQHF. DNA for the CDR3: TGCAGTGCCCGAGAGGGGAGCCAGCCCCAGCATTTT. V gene TRBV20-1 combines with J gene TRBJ1-5; possibly TRBD1 for D (5 bases). The CDR3 is 12 residues long. The germline gives CDR1 DFQATT, CDR2 SNEGSKA (reference sequence). The V gene lost 6 bases and the J gene lost 7 bases, with 13 bases spanning the gap.

This clonotype was seen just once. V is TRBV12-3 or TRBV12-4 and J is TRBJ1-1; TRBD1 is a possible D gene (6 bases). This CDR3 has 11 residues. The V end lost 9 bases, the J end lost 8 bases, and 13 bases lay between the germline ends. The CDR3 protein is CASSRGQEAFF. The CDR3 coding sequence is TGTGCCAGTTCACGCGGACAGGAAGCTTTCTTT.

In its sample, this clonotype was seen many times. The chain uses TRBV4-3 and TRBJ1-2, with 7 nucleotides matching TRBD1. The CDR3 loop spans 14 amino acids. Unmatched junction bases numbered 8, after V lost 2 bases and J lost 8 bases. Germline V lookup: CDR1 LGHNA, CDR2 YSLEER. CDR3 in DNA: TGCGCCAGCAGCCAACCTGACAGGGAGGGAGGCTACACCTTC. This gives the protein CASSQPDREGGYTF.

V usage is TRBV6-5 and J usage is TRBJ2-7; TRBD2 agrees at 7 bases. CDR1 and CDR2 (germline): MNHEY, SVGAGI. The CDR3 covers 12 residues. Trimming cost V 5 bases and J 6 bases; bases outside gene matches: 4. The CDR3 here is CASSRTSAEQYF. In DNA form, the CDR3 reads TGTGCCAGCAGTCGGACTAGTGCCGAGCAGTACTTC.

This clonotype has a count of ten or more. The genes are TRBV7-3 and TRBJ2-5; possibly TRBD2 for D (5 bases). The germline V and J ends were trimmed by 6 bases and 3 bases, with 17 bases remaining between them. Germline CDR1 SGHTA, CDR2 FQGTGA. The CDR3 is made up of 15 amino acids. The CDR3 region is CASSPGPTGKETQYF. The CDR3 DNA is TGTGCCAGCAGTCCCGGACCGACGGGAAAAGAGACCCAGTACTTC.

V usage is TRBV13 and J usage is TRBJ1-5, with 7 bases fitting TRBD1. Germline CDR1 is PRHDT and CDR2 is FYEKMQ (reference sequence). Germline trimming cut 4 bases from V and 3 bases from J; bases unmatched to any gene: 9. This CDR3 has 16 amino acids. The DNA for the CDR3 is TGTGCCAGCAGCTCAAACAGGGGCTCGGTCAATCAGCCCCAGCATTTT. This translates into CASSSNRGSVNQPQHF.

This clonotype was observed at least ten times. The V call is TRBV7-2, the J call TRBJ2-7; D is possibly TRBD1 (6 bases). Trimming removed 3 bases from V and 6 bases from J, with 15 bases in between. This CDR3 has 14 amino acids. Germline V gives CDR1 SGHTA, CDR2 FQGNSA. The CDR3 nucleotides are TGTGCCAGCAGCTTGGTTGCTTCAGGGGCCGAGCAGTACTTC. This codes for CASSLVASGAEQYF.

The chain joins TRBV24-1 to TRBJ2-7; 12 bases align to TRBD1. The J call is uncertain, as TRBJ2-1 better fits the DNA end. CDR3 length equals 16 residues. Germline V lookup: CDR1 KGHDR, CDR2 SFDVKD. In DNA form, the CDR3 reads TGTGCCACCAGTGATTGGGACAGGGGGCCCTACAATGAGCAGTTCTTC. The encoded protein is CATSDWDRGPYNEQFF.

The V gene is TRBV2, the J gene TRBJ2-7, with D perhaps TRBD1 or TRBD2 (5 bases each). Germline V CDR1 and CDR2: SNHLY, FYNNEI. This CDR3 has 13 residues. Trimming stripped 5 bases from V and 3 bases from J, with 11 bases between. DNA for the CDR3: TGTGCCAGCAGTTCGGGACCGGACTACGAGCAGTACTTC. It codes for CASSSGPDYEQYF.

Comment on this clonotype: Given a much more abundant clone one base away, this may be a read error. This chain uses TRBV19 with TRBJ1-4, with 9 bases matching TRBD1. This CDR3 contains 15 residues. Germline V gene sequence: CDR1 LNHDA, CDR2 SQIVND (reference sequence). The CDR3 bases are TGTGCCAGCTCAACAGGGGGCACGGCTAATGAAGAACTGTTTTTT. It is translated as CASSTGGTANEELFF.

Remarks on this clonotype: One base away lies a much larger clone, so this may be a sequencing read error. The J gene is TRBJ1-2, the V gene TRBV5-1; 8 nucleotides line up with TRBD1. J gave up 7 bases and V 6 bases, and 17 bases lay outside the gene matches. The germline V gene encodes CDR1 SGHRS and CDR2 YFSETQ. The CDR3 runs to 16 residues. The CDR3 region is CASTPNPDRDNGGYTF. The CDR3 nucleotides read TGCGCCAGCACCCCAAACCCGGACAGGGATAATGGTGGCTACACCTTC.

In its sample, this clonotype was seen a few times. The genes are TRBV20-1 and TRBJ2-7; D not certain. V shed 6 bases and J shed 3 bases, with 15 bases lying between them. The CDR3 loop spans 13 amino acids. Germline loops: CDR1 DFQATT, CDR2 SNEGSKA (reference sequence). Written as DNA, the CDR3 is TGCAGTGCAAATGCAGGCCTCGGCTACGAGCAGTACTTC. It codes for CSANAGLGYEQYF.

CDR3 protein: CASSLGDGIYGYTF. The CDR3 DNA follows: TGTGCCAGCAGTTTAGGGGACGGTATCTATGGCTACACCTTC. The chain has TRBV12-3 or TRBV12-4 and TRBJ1-2; D might be TRBD1 (5 bases). There are 14 residues in the CDR3. The germline V and J ends were trimmed by 1 base and 4 bases, with 10 bases remaining between them.

The gene calls are TRBV6-5 and TRBJ2-7, with D hard to call. The CDR3 extends over 12 amino acids. CDR1 and CDR2 from the germline V gene are MNHEY and SVGAGI. With 6 bases removed from V and 4 bases from J, the gap between germline ends came to 10 bases. The CDR3 nucleotides read TGTGCCAGCAGAAGTTTACTGTACGAGCAGTACTTC. The encoded protein is CASRSLLYEQYF.

There are a few counts of this clonotype. The rearrangement uses TRBV2 and TRBJ2-2; D unresolved. The V end lost 6 bases, the J end lost 1 base, and 9 bases lay between the germline ends. Germline CDR1 SNHLY, CDR2 FYNNEI. The CDR3 runs 14 residues. CDR3 sequence reads: CASRKTLNTGELFF. CDR3 bases: TGTGCCAGCAGGAAGACTCTGAACACCGGGGAGCTGTTTTTT. The full variable domain, completed using reference TRBV2 and TRBJ2-2, is EPEVTQTPSHQVTQMGQEVILRCVPISNHLYFYWYRQILGQKVEFLVSFYNNEISEKSEIFDDQFSVERPDGSNFTLKIRSTKLEDSAMYFCASRKTLNTGELFFGEGSRLTVL.

This clonotype was counted only a few times. This rearrangement joins TRBV2 to TRBJ2-7, with TRBD1 matching over 7 bases. This CDR3 spans 14 amino acids. Germline V gene data show CDR1 as SNHLY and CDR2 as FYNNEI. The J segment lost 2 bases and the V segment lost 5 bases, leaving 6 bases of the junction unmatched. The chain's CDR3 is CASSTPDRPYEQYF. For the CDR3, the DNA is TGTGCCAGCAGTACCCCGGACAGGCCCTACGAGCAGTACTTC. Filled out from reference TRBV2 and TRBJ2-7, the complete variable domain reads EPEVTQTPSHQVTQMGQEVILRCVPISNHLYFYWYRQILGQKVEFLVSFYNNEISEKSEIFDDQFSVERPDGSNFTLKIRSTKLEDSAMYFCASSTPDRPYEQYFGPGTRLTVT.

This clonotype was observed many times. The genes are TRBV14 and TRBJ1-6; D remains unclear. The CDR3 is made up of 13 amino acids. Germline V gene data show CDR1 as SGHDN and CDR2 as FVKESK. The V end was cut by 2 bases, the J end by 9 bases, with 8 bases between. The CDR3 sequence: CASSQHASSPLHF. CDR3 coding DNA: TGTGCCAGCAGCCAACACGCCTCTTCACCCCTCCACTTT.

Regarding this clonotype: Compared with germline, one end of the junction differs, possibly owing to a read error. The chain recombines TRBV9 with TRBJ2-7, with 7 bases fitting TRBD1. CDR1 and CDR2 (germline): SGDLS, YYNGEE. This CDR3 contains 14 residues. CDR3 in amino acids: CAGSERGTAYEQYF. CDR3 bases: TGTGCCGGCAGTGAAAGGGGGACAGCCTACGAGCAGTACTTC.

The V call is TRBV2, the J call TRBJ2-6, with 9 positions matching TRBD1. The J segment lost 4 bases and the V segment lost 6 bases, leaving 10 bases of the junction unmatched. The germline CDR1 and CDR2 sequences are SNHLY and FYNNEI. The CDR3 has 17 residues. CDR3 loop: CASRIDRGDTGANVLTF. The CDR3 DNA sequence: TGTGCCAGCAGAATTGACAGGGGGGACACCGGGGCCAACGTCCTGACTTTC.

At least ten counts were recorded for this clonotype. The chain couples TRBV11-2 to TRBJ2-5; D perhaps matches TRBD2 (5 bases). The CDR3 extends over 15 amino acids. The V and J ends lost 0 bases and 7 bases respectively, with 15 bases between them. CDR1 and CDR2 from the germline V gene are SGHAT and FQNNGV. The CDR3 is CASSLDGLEGATQYF. DNA of the CDR3: TGTGCCAGCAGCTTAGACGGCCTAGAGGGAGCGACCCAGTACTTC.

The chain joins TRBV20-1 to TRBJ2-7; TRBD2 matches at 8 bases. Per the germline V gene, CDR1 is DFQATT and CDR2 is SNEGSKA (reference sequence). After removal of 0 bases from V and 2 bases from J, the junction contained 6 bases not matched to a gene. CDR3 length: 15 amino acids. CDR3 region: CSARDEPGLAYEQYF. CDR3 nucleotides: TGCAGTGCTAGAGATGAACCGGGACTAGCCTACGAGCAGTACTTC.

CDR3 region: CASSQIEYNSPLHF. In DNA form, the CDR3 reads TGTGCCAGCAGCCAAATTGAATATAATTCACCCCTCCACTTT. The rearrangement joins TRBV14 to TRBJ1-6; D is unclear. The CDR3 loop spans 14 amino acids. CDR1 is SGHDN, CDR2 FVKESK, per germline. V lost 2 bases and J 4 bases, leaving 6 bases between the germline ends.

Many counts were recorded for this clonotype. This chain uses TRBV6-6 with TRBJ2-7; TRBD2 is a possible D gene (6 bases). Germline CDR1 reads MNHNY; CDR2 reads SVGAGI (reference sequence). The CDR3 covers 15 residues. Deletions cut 5 bases from V and 0 bases from J, with 14 bases between. CDR3 bases: TGTGCCAGCAGTCCACTTGCCGGGAGCTCCTACGAGCAGTACTTC. Translated: CASSPLAGSSYEQYF.

This clonotype was picked up a small number of times. The J gene is TRBJ1-1, the V gene TRBV20-1; 7 bases are shared with TRBD1. Germline CDR1 reads DFQATT; CDR2 reads SNEGSKA (reference sequence). The CDR3 length is 13 residues. Unmatched junction bases numbered 4, after V lost 5 bases and J lost 1 base. The CDR3 loop reads CSALGDRNTEAFF. The CDR3 DNA is TGCAGTGCTTTGGGGGACAGGAACACTGAAGCTTTCTTT.

This clonotype occurred a few times. V is TRBV7-9 and J is TRBJ2-7; perhaps TRBD2 as D (7 bases). The CDR3 totals 15 residues. Trimming removed 5 bases at V and 5 bases at J, with 19 bases between. Germline V lookup: CDR1 SEHNR, CDR2 FQNEAQ (reference sequence). CDR3 nucleotides: TGTGCCAGCAGCCGGGCGGGGGCTAGTGGAAACGAGCAGTACTTC. Protein product: CASSRAGASGNEQYF.

This clonotype was found a few times. The V and J genes are TRBV27 and TRBJ1-2; no reliable D call. This CDR3 contains 11 residues. Germline V gene lookup returns CDR1 MNHEY and CDR2 SMNVEV (reference sequence). Deletions cut 10 bases from V and 5 bases from J, with 11 bases between. CDR3 region: CAIPITYGYTF. The CDR3 bases are TGTGCCATCCCAATCACATATGGCTACACCTTC.

The chain joins TRBV10-3 to TRBJ1-2, with TRBD1 identical over 9 bases. The CDR3 runs to 14 residues. Germline trimming cut 6 bases from V and 1 base from J; bases unmatched to any gene: 3. The germline gives CDR1 ENHRY, CDR2 SYGVKD. The CDR3 loop is CAIRGTGSNYGYTF. In DNA form, the CDR3 reads TGTGCCATCAGGGGGACAGGGAGTAACTATGGCTACACCTTC.

This chain uses TRBV10-3 with TRBJ1-2; no clear D. Germline V gene sequence: CDR1 ENHRY, CDR2 SYGVKD. V dropped 6 bases and J dropped 5 bases, with 13 bases sitting between them. This CDR3 contains 13 residues. CDR3 region: CAISDGEEYGYTF. The CDR3 bases are TGTGCCATCAGCGATGGGGAGGAGTATGGCTACACCTTC.

As concerns this clonotype: The DNA is omitted, as the CDR3 cannot be located on it reliably, and the CDR3 follows TCRdb's listing. V gene TRBV9 combines with J gene TRBJ1-4; TRBD1, the table's D call, lacks a check against the DNA. Germline V gene lookup returns CDR1 SGDLS and CDR2 YYNGEE. The length of the CDR3 is 14 amino acids, counting both ends. CDR3 protein: CASSEARAVKNCFF.